The 16 T cell receptor beta chains presented below share a single source sample, sequenced in a study of T cell changes during pregnancy in multiple sclerosis. The data were produced by immunoSEQ multiplex PCR, yet TCRdb's version contains in-frame clones alone and is incomplete. In the table there are about 42,000 clones, about nine tenths of which are singletons. Material: CD4+ T cells from peripheral blood mononuclear cells, obtained after pregnancy. All receptors come from a female donor in good health, enrolled as a control in a pregnancy study.

The chain combines TRBV20-1 with TRBJ1-1; no firm D call. Trimming removed 6 bases from V and 6 bases from J, with 8 bases in between. Germline V gene data show CDR1 as DFQATT and CDR2 as SNEGSKA (reference sequence). The CDR3 covers 10 residues. The CDR3 region has the DNA TGCAGTGCGGCCCAGGCTGAAGCTTTCTTT. Its protein is CSAAQAEAFF.

V and J are TRBV27 and TRBJ1-5; perhaps TRBD1 as D (5 bases). Trimming took off 8 bases at V and 3 bases at J, with 26 bases between the two ends. CDR1 MNHEY and CDR2 SMNVEV come from the germline V gene (reference sequence). This CDR3 is built from 18 residues. CDR3: CASCPGGFPGSFNQPQHF. CDR3 DNA sequence: TGTGCCAGCTGCCCCGGGGGGTTCCCCGGTAGCTTCAATCAGCCCCAGCATTTT.

The chain is built from TRBV27 and TRBJ1-5, with TRBD1 matching 8 bases. The CDR3 is 17 amino acids. Trimming cost V 2 bases and J 0 bases; bases outside gene matches: 6. Germline V gene lookup returns CDR1 MNHEY and CDR2 SMNVEV (reference sequence). The CDR3 loop is CASSLGDRGYSNQPQHF. The CDR3 DNA reads as TGTGCCAGCAGTTTAGGAGACAGGGGATATAGCAATCAGCCCCAGCATTTT.

This clone was detected only once. The gene calls are TRBV2 and TRBJ2-1, with TRBD2 matching over 10 bases. The V segment lost 5 bases and the J segment 0 bases; nucleotides outside the gene matches: 10. CDR1 SNHLY and CDR2 FYNNEI come from the germline V gene. The CDR3 consists of 18 residues. The CDR3 spells CASSTRRLAGASYNEQFF. The CDR3, as DNA: TGTGCCAGCAGTACGAGGAGGCTAGCGGGGGCCTCCTACAATGAGCAGTTCTTC.

This clone was counted between two and nine times. V usage is TRBV6-4 and J usage is TRBJ1-1; D not resolved. The germline gives CDR1 MRHNA, CDR2 SNTAGT. This CDR3 has 15 residues. V was cut by 2 bases and J by 0 bases, with 10 bases left in between. CDR3 residues: CASSDVRGMNTEAFF. The CDR3 DNA follows: TGTGCCAGCAGTGACGTTAGAGGGATGAACACTGAAGCTTTCTTT.

In its sample, this clone was seen once. The chain recombines TRBV5-1 with TRBJ2-1, with 8 bases aligning to TRBD1. Germline-derived CDR1 and CDR2 are SGHRS and YFSETQ. J lost 5 bases, V lost 5 bases, and 9 bases had no gene match. The CDR3 consists of 15 residues. The CDR3 loop reads CASRVLTGGHNEQFF. The CDR3 DNA follows: TGCGCCAGCAGAGTTCTTACAGGGGGTCACAATGAGCAGTTCTTC.

The chain employs TRBV7-6 and TRBJ1-3; weak D call: TRBD1 (6 bases). This CDR3 has 18 amino acids. V lost 1 base and J lost 2, with 18 bases in between. Per the germline V gene, CDR1 is SGHVS and CDR2 is FNYEAQ. CDR3 in amino acids: CASSLVEQGMGTGNTIYF. CDR3 DNA: TGTGCCAGCAGCTTAGTTGAACAGGGAATGGGGACTGGAAACACCATATATTTT.

The chain uses TRBV19 and TRBJ1-2; possible D gene TRBD1, 6 bases. The CDR3 has 15 amino acids. Germline V gene data show CDR1 as LNHDA and CDR2 as SQIVND (reference sequence). V was pared by 0 bases and J by 7 bases, with 15 bases between. The DNA of the CDR3 is TGTGCCAGTAGTATAGATCACTTTGGGACAATTGGCTACACCTTC. It translates to CASSIDHFGTIGYTF. Complete variable domain (other parts from reference TRBV19 and TRBJ1-2): DGGITQSPKYLFRKEGQNVTLSCEQNLNHDAMYWYRQDPGQGLRLIYYSQIVNDFQKGDIAEGYSVSREKKESFPLTVTSAQKNPTAFYLCASSIDHFGTIGYTFGSGTRLTVV.

The CDR3 loop is CASSYVGASYNSPLHF. The CDR3 DNA follows: TGTGCCAGCAGTTACGTGGGGGCCTCCTATAATTCACCCCTCCACTTT. J is TRBJ1-6 and V is TRBV6-5, with D perhaps matching TRBD1 (6 bases). Trimming removed 2 bases at V and 0 bases at J, with 8 bases between. CDR1 and CDR2 (germline): MNHEY, SVGAGI. The CDR3 extends over 16 amino acids.

This clone came up once. The rearrangement uses TRBV19 and TRBJ2-7; 7 bases are shared with TRBD2. With V trimmed by 9 bases and J by 0 bases, 5 bases remained unmatched. The CDR3 length is 13 residues. CDR1 and CDR2 (germline): LNHDA, SQIVND (reference sequence). In nucleotides, the CDR3 is TGTGCCAGCTCCCCTAGCGGCTCCTACGAGCAGTACTTC. Translated, it gives CASSPSGSYEQYF.

This clone has more than one count but fewer than ten. The rearrangement uses TRBV10-1 and TRBJ1-1; 8 nucleotides match TRBD1. The CDR3 runs 14 residues. Trimming took 7 bases from V and 3 from J; bases not matched to a gene: 7. Germline lookup yields CDR1 WNHNN and CDR2 SYGVQD (reference sequence). The CDR3 DNA follows: TGCGCCAGCACTCTGACAGGGGACCACACTGAAGCTTTCTTT. It codes for CASTLTGDHTEAFF.

The chain carries TRBV25-1 and TRBJ2-7; maybe TRBD1 (7 bases). The length of the CDR3 is 16 residues. Germline-derived CDR1 and CDR2 are MGHDK and SYGVNS. Trimming left V 1 base short and J 7 bases short, with 20 bases between. This CDR3 reads CASSEFLGRGVGEQYF. The CDR3 bases are TGTGCCAGCAGTGAATTCTTGGGCAGGGGGGTTGGGGAGCAGTACTTC.

The gene calls are TRBV2 and TRBJ2-1; TRBD2 is a possible D gene (6 bases). Trimming took 7 bases from V and 0 from J, leaving 10 bases between them. Germline CDR1 reads SNHLY; CDR2 reads FYNNEI. This CDR3 spans 14 amino acids. DNA for the CDR3: TGTGCCAGCACTAGCGACCACTCCTACAATGAGCAGTTCTTC. Amino acid sequence: CASTSDHSYNEQFF.

V gene TRBV7-9 combines with J gene TRBJ1-1; D call uncertain. The germline gives CDR1 SEHNR, CDR2 FQNEAQ (reference sequence). Trimming cost V 5 bases and J 2 bases, with 15 bases left between them. This CDR3 has 15 residues. CDR3 sequence: CASSPRGGYNTEAFF. As DNA, the CDR3 is TGTGCCAGCAGCCCCCGGGGAGGGTATAACACTGAAGCTTTCTTT.

This clone was seen only a few times. The chain joins TRBV5-4 to TRBJ1-1; D might be TRBD1 (6 bases). This CDR3 spans 14 amino acids. The germline CDR1 and CDR2 sequences are SGHNT and YYREEE (reference sequence). The V end lost 4 bases, the J end lost 0 bases, and 10 bases lay between the germline ends. DNA for the CDR3: TGTGCCAGCAGCCGCGGACAGATGAACACTGAAGCTTTCTTT. Translation: CASSRGQMNTEAFF.

The chain couples TRBV5-6 to TRBJ1-3, with a possible D match to TRBD1 (5 bases). The V gene's germline CDR1 is SGHDT and CDR2 YYEEEE. V was shortened by 6 bases and J by 3 bases, with 10 bases between the two germline ends. The CDR3 is made up of 13 amino acids. The CDR3 sequence is CASTGWNGNTIYF. CDR3 coding DNA: TGTGCCAGCACAGGGTGGAATGGAAACACCATATATTTT.